The clone carrying this T cell receptor (beta chain) was seen more than once but under ten times. Participants were aged about 18 to 100 years from approximately 23 US areas. Cohorts were determined from participant-reported clinical history. These data are taken from a study of blood T cell repertoires in COVID-19. Across the whole study: T cells, B-cell-depleted T cells, or PBMCs supplied cDNA or gDNA.

In the original workflow: Estimates of nucleated cell counts were drawn from the amplification of reference gene primers. Repertoires were generated with immunoSEQ multiplex PCR, while TCRdb's copy carries only in-frame clones and drops some. D and trimming were read from the DNA, whereas the V and J calls and clone size are those reported in that table. This sample yields 200,000 to 300,000 clones, of which approximately 88% are seen a single time; just over 2.5% belongs to the top ten. Germline lookup yields CDR1 MNHNY and CDR2 SVGAGI (reference sequence). The CDR3 totals 15 residues. V was pared by 5 bases and J by 1 base, with 11 bases between.

The origin of this receptor is a woman aged 25 to 39 with acute COVID-19. This chain joins TRBV6-6 and TRBJ2-2; a weak D match, TRBD2 (5 bases). Sequencing was done on a sample of PBMCs or T cells enriched from blood (not recorded which). Here the CDR3 DNA reads TGTGCCAGCAGTCCCCCGGGAAGGAACACCGGGGAGCTGTTTTTT. It yields the protein CASSPPGRNTGELFF.